The present T cell receptor (beta chain) was sequenced within a study of cytomegalovirus exposure and HLA in healthy donors. A multiplex PCR was run with 60 Vbeta primers and 13 Jbeta primers. Data came from immunoSEQ multiplex PCR; TCRdb stores just in-frame clones and leaves some out. The sample records about 170,000 clones, around 80% being singletons. Details on this clone: Its antigen is not known.

J was trimmed by 2 bases and V by 5 bases; bases with no gene match: 5. Germline V gives CDR1 LNHDA, CDR2 SQIVND (reference sequence). This CDR3 comprises 14 residues. Study-level results: Researchers counted some 150 TCR beta chains as cytomegalovirus-associated. The classifier reportedly diagnosed cytomegalovirus status with high specificity and sensitivity. A later analysis showed TCR association rates differing by HLA locus, peaking at DRB1 and lowest at HLA-C. It was assumed in the presence/absence analyses that sequencing depth was roughly uniform across donors.

The sequencing input was PBMCs. This TCR derives from a male donor in good health and CMV-seronegative. This sequence joins TRBV19 and TRBJ2-7, with TRBD1 matching 8 bases. The CDR3 spells CASSPRTGTYEQYF. The CDR3, as DNA: TGTGCCAGTAGTCCCCGGACAGGGACCTACGAGCAGTACTTC.